One and the same sample provided the 2 T cell receptor beta chains below, sequenced in a study of T cell repertoires in cytomegalovirus infection. TCRdb reprocessed the reads via MiXCR and lists one record per CDR3 protein. The sample includes about 490,000 distinct CDR3 sequences, 15% to 20% of them seen just once. Sequenced input: CD8+ T cells from PBMCs. The source is a human donor in good health (CMV status not recorded). Some clones in this sample may be carry-over from other donors' samples.

This clonotype has only a few counts. The rearrangement uses TRBV5-1 and TRBJ2-1; the D gene could be TRBD1 or TRBD2 (5 bases each). Trimming removed 2 bases at V and 2 bases at J, with 14 bases between. The V gene's germline CDR1 is SGHRS and CDR2 YFSETQ. The CDR3 is 16 amino acids. The CDR3 loop is CASSFYLRDPYNEQFF. CDR3 DNA: TGCGCCAGCAGCTTCTACCTACGGGACCCCTACAATGAGCAGTTCTTC.

This clonotype was seen at least ten times. This chain links TRBV6-2 or TRBV6-3 with TRBJ2-7; the D call may be TRBD1 or TRBD2 (5 bases each). The CDR3 is made up of 14 amino acids. CDR1 is MNHEY and CDR2 is SVGEGT in the germline V gene. V was clipped by 4 bases and J by 4 bases, with 14 bases between them. The CDR3 DNA reads TGTGCCAGCAGTTTACTTGGGACGGGATACGAGCAGTACTTC. Protein sequence: CASSLLGTGYEQYF.